What follows are 18 T cell receptor beta chains derived from one specimen sequenced in a study of blood T cell repertoires in COVID-19. Sequencing used immunoSEQ multiplex PCR; TCRdb keeps in-frame clones, though not all of them. The sample gives some 350,000 clones, around 88% of which show up once; approximately 3% is in the top ten. The specimen sequenced was peripheral blood. All receptors come from a man aged 25 to 40 with active or convalescent COVID-19.

The rearrangement joins TRBV28 to TRBJ1-2; no firm D call. In germline, CDR1 is MDHEN, CDR2 SYDVKM. V lost 6 bases and J lost 6, with 17 bases in between. CDR3 length: 14 residues. The chain's CDR3 is CASRDSEEGHGYTF. CDR3 sequence (DNA): TGTGCCAGCAGGGATAGCGAGGAGGGTCATGGCTACACCTTC.

The chain carries TRBV27 and TRBJ2-5; D remains unclear. Germline CDR1 reads MNHEY; CDR2 reads SMNVEV (reference sequence). This CDR3 comprises 15 residues. The V gene lost 1 base and the J gene lost 3 bases, with 12 bases spanning the gap. DNA for the CDR3: TGTGCCAGCAGTTTATATGGCCTGATGAAAGAGACCCAGTACTTC. This translates into CASSLYGLMKETQYF.

The V gene is TRBV9, the J gene TRBJ1-5, with 7 bases that match TRBD1. In germline, CDR1 is SGDLS, CDR2 YYNGEE. There are 14 residues in the CDR3. Trimming at V came to 3 bases and at J to 7 bases, leaving 7 bases not matched to a gene. The DNA for the CDR3 is TGTGCCAGCAGCGGCACAGGGGTAGAACAGCCCCAGCATTTT. This translates into CASSGTGVEQPQHF.

In its sample, this clone was seen many times. The V gene is TRBV15, the J gene TRBJ1-6; D uncertain. From germline, CDR1 is LNHNV and CDR2 YYDKDF (reference sequence). The CDR3 spans 16 residues. The V and J ends lost 0 bases and 7 bases respectively, with 13 bases between them. In DNA, the CDR3 is TGTGCCACCAGCAGAGATCAACCGGGAACGAATTCACCCCTCCACTTT. It encodes CATSRDQPGTNSPLHF.

This clone occurred once. The chain is built from TRBV4-2 and TRBJ2-4; the match to TRBD2 covers 8 bases. The length of the CDR3 is 19 residues. J was trimmed by 7 bases and V by 3 bases; bases with no gene match: 20. Germline V gives CDR1 LGHNA, CDR2 YNFKEQ. CDR3: CASSHPVGEGSSGSNIQYF. CDR3 nucleotides: TGTGCCAGCAGCCACCCCGTGGGGGAGGGGTCTAGCGGGTCGAACATTCAGTACTTC.

The chain has TRBV5-8 and TRBJ1-2; D is uncertain. The V and J ends lost 5 bases and 3 bases respectively, with 14 bases between them. The CDR3 has 14 amino acids. Germline CDR1 and CDR2: SGHTS and YDEGEE. CDR3 bases: TGTGCCAGCAGGTACCGGCACAGTGACTATGGCTACACCTTC. Its protein product is CASRYRHSDYGYTF.

V usage is TRBV5-6 and J usage is TRBJ2-1; tentatively, D is TRBD2 (6 bases). Germline CDR1 and CDR2: SGHDT and YYEEEE. V was clipped by 2 bases and J by 8 bases, with 17 bases between them. The CDR3 has 15 residues. This CDR3 is CASSLAGTRRDEQFF. In nucleotides, the CDR3 is TGTGCCAGCAGCTTAGCCGGGACTCGGAGGGATGAGCAGTTCTTC.

This chain links TRBV4-3 with TRBJ2-3; TRBD1 is a possible D gene (5 bases). The CDR3 covers 15 residues. Per germline, CDR1 LGHNA and CDR2 YSLEER. V was clipped by 3 bases and J by 2 bases, with 12 bases between them. The CDR3 DNA reads as TGCGCCAGCAGCCACCAGAAGGGGCCCACAGATACGCAGTATTTT. Protein sequence: CASSHQKGPTDTQYF.

V and J are TRBV9 and TRBJ1-2; the D is unclear. Trimming took 0 bases from V and 8 from J, leaving 8 bases between them. This CDR3 comprises 12 residues. Germline V gene data show CDR1 as SGDLS and CDR2 as YYNGEE. The CDR3 bases are TGTGCCAGCAGCGTAGCTACCGGGGGCTACACCTTC. Its translation is CASSVATGGYTF.

This clone came up once. The chain's CDR3 is CASSQGQGPLHF. In DNA, the CDR3 is TGTGCCAGCAGCCAAGGACAGGGTCCCCTCCACTTT. The chain couples TRBV3-1 (or the pseudogene TRBV3-2) to TRBJ1-6, with 7 bases matching TRBD1. CDR3 size: 12 residues. Germline V gene lookup returns CDR1 LGHDT and CDR2 YNNKEL (reference sequence). V lost 1 base, J lost 13 bases, and 1 base stayed unmatched.

The chain is built from TRBV5-1 and TRBJ1-1; 8 bases agree with TRBD1. Trimming took 4 bases from V and 4 from J; bases not matched to a gene: 6. The CDR3 extends over 14 amino acids. CDR1 and CDR2 from the germline V gene are SGHRS and YFSETQ. The CDR3 loop reads CASSASGGGTEAFF. The CDR3 DNA is TGCGCCAGCAGCGCCTCAGGGGGCGGCACTGAAGCTTTCTTT.

The V call is TRBV5-1, the J call TRBJ2-5; TRBD1 matches at 11 bases. J lost 5 bases, V lost 3 bases, and 3 bases had no gene match. The germline V gene has CDR1 SGHRS and CDR2 YFSETQ. CDR3 length: 14 residues. CDR3 amino acids: CASSWGQGVETQYF. CDR3 bases: TGCGCCAGCAGCTGGGGACAGGGGGTTGAGACCCAGTACTTC.

This clone turned up a few times. The V call is TRBV2, the J call TRBJ2-2, with 9 bases aligning to TRBD2. J was trimmed by 6 bases and V by 6 bases; bases with no gene match: 11. Germline CDR1 is SNHLY and CDR2 is FYNNEI. The CDR3 sequence is 16 residues long. Written as DNA, the CDR3 is TGTGCCAGCAGAGCAATCGGGACTAGCAGGGCCGGGGAGCTGTTTTTT. Residues: CASRAIGTSRAGELFF. The full variable domain, in which reference TRBV2 and TRBJ2-2 provide the parts outside the CDR3, is EPEVTQTPSHQVTQMGQEVILRCVPISNHLYFYWYRQILGQKVEFLVSFYNNEISEKSEIFDDQFSVERPDGSNFTLKIRSTKLEDSAMYFCASRAIGTSRAGELFFGEGSRLTVL.

This chain uses TRBV10-3 with TRBJ2-1, with 11 nucleotides matching TRBD2. Looked up from germline, CDR1 is ENHRY and CDR2 is SYGVKD. Trimming took 7 bases from V and 5 from J; bases not matched to a gene: 10. This CDR3 region has 16 residues. The CDR3 sequence: CAITSPTSGAHNEQFF. For the CDR3, the DNA is TGTGCCATCACCTCTCCGACTAGCGGGGCTCACAATGAGCAGTTCTTC.

The sample holds one count of this clone. The chain joins TRBV4-1 to TRBJ1-5; 8 bases map to TRBD1. The CDR3 has 16 residues. Germline V gene sequence: CDR1 MGHRA, CDR2 YSYEKL. With V trimmed by 2 bases and J by 2 bases, 5 bases remained unmatched. CDR3 in DNA: TGCGCCAGCAGCCAATCGGGACAGGTGGGCAATCAGCCCCAGCATTTT. Protein product: CASSQSGQVGNQPQHF.

J is TRBJ2-1 and V is TRBV3-1 (or the pseudogene TRBV3-2), with 8 bases that match TRBD2. Per germline, CDR1 LGHDT and CDR2 YNNKEL (reference sequence). Trimming cost V 2 bases and J 10 bases; bases outside gene matches: 7. This CDR3 spans 14 amino acids. Here the CDR3 reads CASSQMASGSEQFF. Written as DNA, the CDR3 is TGTGCCAGCAGCCAAATGGCTAGCGGGTCCGAGCAGTTCTTC.

The rearrangement links TRBV15 to TRBJ2-7; possible D gene TRBD2, 5 bases. The ends were cut back, 0 bases at V and 6 bases at J, with 15 bases in the middle. Germline CDR1 and CDR2: LNHNV and YYDKDF (reference sequence). The CDR3 has 15 amino acids. The chain's CDR3 is CATSRDGQSEGEQYF. CDR3 DNA sequence: TGTGCCACCAGCAGAGATGGGCAGAGCGAGGGCGAGCAGTACTTC. Together with reference TRBV15 and TRBJ2-7, the CDR3 gives the full variable domain: DAMVIQNPRYQVTQFGKPVTLSCSQTLNHNVMYWYQQKSSQAPKLLFHYYDKDFNNEADTPDNFQSRRPNTSFCFLDIRSPGLGDTAMYLCATSRDGQSEGEQYFGPGTRLTVT.

The chain couples TRBV18 to TRBJ1-1, with 7 bases fitting TRBD1. This CDR3 comprises 15 residues. Germline V gene lookup returns CDR1 KGHSH and CDR2 LQKENI. V gave up 3 bases and J gave up 2 bases; unmatched junction bases: 6. The CDR3 DNA is TGTGCCAGCTCACCTCGGGACAGCTTTAACACTGAAGCTTTCTTT. It yields the protein CASSPRDSFNTEAFF.